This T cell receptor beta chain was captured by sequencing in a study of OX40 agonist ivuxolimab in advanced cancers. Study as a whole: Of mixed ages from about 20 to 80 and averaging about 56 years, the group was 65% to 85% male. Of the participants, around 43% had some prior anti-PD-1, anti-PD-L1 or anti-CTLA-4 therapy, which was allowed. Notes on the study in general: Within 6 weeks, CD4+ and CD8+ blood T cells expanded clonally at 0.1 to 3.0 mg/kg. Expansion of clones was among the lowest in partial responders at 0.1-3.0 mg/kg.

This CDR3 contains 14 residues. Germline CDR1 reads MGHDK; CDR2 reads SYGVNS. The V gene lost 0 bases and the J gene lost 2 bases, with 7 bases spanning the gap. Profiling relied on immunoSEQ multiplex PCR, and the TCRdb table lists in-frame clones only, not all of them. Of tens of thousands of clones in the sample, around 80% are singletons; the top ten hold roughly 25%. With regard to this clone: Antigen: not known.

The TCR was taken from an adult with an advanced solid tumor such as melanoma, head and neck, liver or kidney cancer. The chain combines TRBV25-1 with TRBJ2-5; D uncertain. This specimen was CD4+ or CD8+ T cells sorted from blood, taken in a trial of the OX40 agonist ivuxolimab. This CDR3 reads CASSEYRAQETQYF. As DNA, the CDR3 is TGTGCCAGCAGTGAATATCGAGCGCAAGAGACCCAGTACTTC.